This note documents a single T cell receptor (beta chain) sequence. The junction departs from the called germline gene at one end, perhaps through a read error. This sample is drawn from a study of T cells after yellow fever vaccination. This CDR3 spans 16 amino acids. The germline gives CDR1 DFQATT, CDR2 SNEGSKA (reference sequence). TCRdb re-called the 5' RACE reads through MiXCR, storing one row per CDR3 protein. The data hold over 120,000 distinct CDR3 sequences, with under 8% observed a single time. Source: CD4+ T cells sorted from PBMCs, taken 10 days after the yellow fever booster vaccination. This TCR was recovered from a man aged 30-40 years who received the YFV17D yellow fever vaccine. The genes are TRBV20-1 and TRBJ2-1; 12 nucleotides match TRBD2. CDR3 nucleotide sequence: TGCTGTGCTAGGTTGGCTAGCGGGAGGGCCTACAATGAGCAGTTCTTC. The encoded protein is CCARLASGRAYNEQFF.